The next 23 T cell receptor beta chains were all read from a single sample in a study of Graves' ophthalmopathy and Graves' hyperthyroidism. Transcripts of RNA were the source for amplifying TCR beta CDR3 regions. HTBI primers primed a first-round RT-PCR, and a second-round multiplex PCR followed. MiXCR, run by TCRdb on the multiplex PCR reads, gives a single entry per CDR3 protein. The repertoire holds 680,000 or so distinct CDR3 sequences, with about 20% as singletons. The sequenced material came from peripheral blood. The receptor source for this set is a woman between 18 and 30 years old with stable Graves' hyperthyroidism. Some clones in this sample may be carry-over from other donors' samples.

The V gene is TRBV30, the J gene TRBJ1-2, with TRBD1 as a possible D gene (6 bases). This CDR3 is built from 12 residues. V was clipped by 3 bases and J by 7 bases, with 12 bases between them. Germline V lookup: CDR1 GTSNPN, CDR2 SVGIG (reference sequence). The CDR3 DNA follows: TGTGCCTGGAGATCCGGACAGAGTGGCTACACCTTC. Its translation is CAWRSGQSGYTF.

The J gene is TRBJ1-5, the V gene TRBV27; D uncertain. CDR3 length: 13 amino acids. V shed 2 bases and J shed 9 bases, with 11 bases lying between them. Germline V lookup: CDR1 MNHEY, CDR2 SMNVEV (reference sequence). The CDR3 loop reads CASSLTQTSPQHF. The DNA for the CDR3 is TGTGCCAGCAGTTTAACCCAGACATCGCCCCAGCATTTT.

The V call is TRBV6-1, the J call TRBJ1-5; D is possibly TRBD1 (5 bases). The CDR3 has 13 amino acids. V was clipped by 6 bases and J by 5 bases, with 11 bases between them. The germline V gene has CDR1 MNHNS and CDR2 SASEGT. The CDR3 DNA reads TGTGCCAGCAGATCAGGGAGGGATCAGCCCCAGCATTTT. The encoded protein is CASRSGRDQPQHF.

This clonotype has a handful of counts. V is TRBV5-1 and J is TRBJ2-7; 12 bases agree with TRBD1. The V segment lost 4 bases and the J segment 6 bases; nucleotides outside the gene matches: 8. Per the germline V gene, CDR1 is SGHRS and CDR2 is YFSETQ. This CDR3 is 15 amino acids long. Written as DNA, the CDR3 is TGCGCCAGCAGCGGCGGGACAGGGGGCTTTAGCGAGCAGTACTTC. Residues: CASSGGTGGFSEQYF.

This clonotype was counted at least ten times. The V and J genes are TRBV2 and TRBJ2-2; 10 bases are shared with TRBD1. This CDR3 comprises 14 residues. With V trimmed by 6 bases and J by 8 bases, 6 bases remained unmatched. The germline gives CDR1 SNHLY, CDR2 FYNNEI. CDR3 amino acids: CASRGTGVEGELFF. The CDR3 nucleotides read TGTGCCAGCAGGGGGACAGGGGTCGAGGGGGAGCTGTTTTTT.

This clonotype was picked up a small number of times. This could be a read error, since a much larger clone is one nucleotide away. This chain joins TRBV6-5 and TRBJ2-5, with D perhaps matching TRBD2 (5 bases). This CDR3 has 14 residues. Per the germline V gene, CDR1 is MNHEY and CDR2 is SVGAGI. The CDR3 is CASSYSRGREAQYF. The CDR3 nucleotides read TGTGCCAGCAGTTACTCACGAGGGAGAGAGGCCCAGTACTTC.

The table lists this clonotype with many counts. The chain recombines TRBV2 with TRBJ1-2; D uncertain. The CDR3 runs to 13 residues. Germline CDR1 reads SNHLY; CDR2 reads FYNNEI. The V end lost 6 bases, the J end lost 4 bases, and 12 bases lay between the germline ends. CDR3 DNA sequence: TGTGCCAGCAGCGTCGTCCGGGGCTATGGCTACACCTTC. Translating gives CASSVVRGYGYTF.

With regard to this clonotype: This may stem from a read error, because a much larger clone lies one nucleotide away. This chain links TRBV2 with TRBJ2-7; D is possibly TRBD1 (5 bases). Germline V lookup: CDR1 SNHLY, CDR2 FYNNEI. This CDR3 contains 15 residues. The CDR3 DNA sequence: TGTGCCAGCAGAGCTGAAAGGGGCCTCTCCTACAAGCAGTACTTC. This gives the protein CASRAERGLSYKQYF. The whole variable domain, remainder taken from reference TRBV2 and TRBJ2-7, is EPEVTQTPSHQVTQMGQEVILRCVPISNHLYFYWYRQILGQKVEFLVSFYNNEISEKSEIFDDQFSVERPDGSNFTLKIRSTKLEDSAMYFCASRAERGLSYKQYFGPGTRLTVT.

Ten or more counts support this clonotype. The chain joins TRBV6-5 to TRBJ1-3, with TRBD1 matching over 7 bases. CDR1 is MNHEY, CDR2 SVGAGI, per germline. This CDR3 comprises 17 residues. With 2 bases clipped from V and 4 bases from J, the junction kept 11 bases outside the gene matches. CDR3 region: CASSYGPDRVSGNTIYF. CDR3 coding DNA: TGTGCCAGCAGTTACGGGCCCGACAGGGTATCCGGAAACACCATATATTTT.

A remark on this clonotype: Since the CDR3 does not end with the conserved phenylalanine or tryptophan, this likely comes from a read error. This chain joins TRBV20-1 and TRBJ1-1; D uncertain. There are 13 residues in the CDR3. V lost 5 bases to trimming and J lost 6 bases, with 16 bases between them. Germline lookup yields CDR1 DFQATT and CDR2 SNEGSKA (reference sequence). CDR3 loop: CSASVHQLPEAFV. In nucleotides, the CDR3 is TGCAGTGCTTCGGTTCATCAGCTGCCTGAAGCTTTCGTT.

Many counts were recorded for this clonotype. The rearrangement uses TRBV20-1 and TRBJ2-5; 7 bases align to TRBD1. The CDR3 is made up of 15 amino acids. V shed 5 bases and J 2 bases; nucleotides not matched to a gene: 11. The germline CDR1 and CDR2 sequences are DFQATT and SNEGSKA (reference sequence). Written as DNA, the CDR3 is TGCAGTGCTGCTTCCACCCCAGGGGGACAAGAGACCCAGTACTTC. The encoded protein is CSAASTPGGQETQYF.

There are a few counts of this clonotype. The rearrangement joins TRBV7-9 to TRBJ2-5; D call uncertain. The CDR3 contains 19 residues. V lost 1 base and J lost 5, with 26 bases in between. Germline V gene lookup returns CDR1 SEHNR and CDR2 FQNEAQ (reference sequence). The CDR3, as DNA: TGTGCCAGCAGCTTAGTAATACAACGCGAGCTACTCTCCAAGGAGACCCAGTACTTC. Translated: CASSLVIQRELLSKETQYF. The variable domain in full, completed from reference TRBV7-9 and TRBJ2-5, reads DTGVSQNPRHKITKRGQNVTFRCDPISEHNRLYWYRQTLGQGPEFLTYFQNEAQLEKSRLLSDRFSAERPKGSFSTLEIQRTEQGDSAMYLCASSLVIQRELLSKETQYFGPGTRLLVL.

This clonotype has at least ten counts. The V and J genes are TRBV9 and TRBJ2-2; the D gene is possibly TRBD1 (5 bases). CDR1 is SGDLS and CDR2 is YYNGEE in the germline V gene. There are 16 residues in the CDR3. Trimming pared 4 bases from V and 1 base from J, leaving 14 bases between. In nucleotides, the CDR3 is TGTGCCAGCAGCCGGCTCGTAGGGGAGAACACCGGGGAGCTGTTTTTT. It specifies CASSRLVGENTGELFF.

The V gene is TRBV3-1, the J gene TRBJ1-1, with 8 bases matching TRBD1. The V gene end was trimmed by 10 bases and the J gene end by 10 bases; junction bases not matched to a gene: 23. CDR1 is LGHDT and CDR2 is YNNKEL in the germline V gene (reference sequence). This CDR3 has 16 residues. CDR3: CATQERTGTHRQRAFF. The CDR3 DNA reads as TGTGCCACCCAAGAGAGGACAGGGACCCACCGGCAAAGAGCTTTCTTT.

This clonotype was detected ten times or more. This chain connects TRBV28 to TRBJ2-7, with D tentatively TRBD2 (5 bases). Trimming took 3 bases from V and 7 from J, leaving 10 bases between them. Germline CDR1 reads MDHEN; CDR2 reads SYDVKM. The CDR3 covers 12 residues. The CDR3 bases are TGTGCCAGCAGTTTTGGGGAGAGGGAGCAGTACTTC. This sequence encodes CASSFGEREQYF. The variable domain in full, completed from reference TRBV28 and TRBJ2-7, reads DVKVTQSSRYLVKRTGEKVFLECVQDMDHENMFWYRQDPGLGLRLIYFSYDVKMKEKGDIPEGYSVSREKKERFSLILESASTNQTSMYLCASSFGEREQYFGPGTRLTVT.

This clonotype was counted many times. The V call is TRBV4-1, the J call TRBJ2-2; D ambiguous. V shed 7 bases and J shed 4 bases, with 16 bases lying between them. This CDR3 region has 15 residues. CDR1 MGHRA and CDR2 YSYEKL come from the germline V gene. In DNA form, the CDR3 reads TGCGCCAGCACCCAGACCTGGATCGGCACCGGGGAGCTGTTTTTT. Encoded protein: CASTQTWIGTGELFF.

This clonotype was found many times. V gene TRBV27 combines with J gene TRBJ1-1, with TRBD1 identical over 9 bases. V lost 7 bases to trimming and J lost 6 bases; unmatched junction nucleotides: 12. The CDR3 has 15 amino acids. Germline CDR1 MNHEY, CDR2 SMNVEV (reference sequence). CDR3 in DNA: TGTGCCAGCAATAATCCGGGACAGGGTGACTCTGAAGCTTTCTTT. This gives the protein CASNNPGQGDSEAFF.

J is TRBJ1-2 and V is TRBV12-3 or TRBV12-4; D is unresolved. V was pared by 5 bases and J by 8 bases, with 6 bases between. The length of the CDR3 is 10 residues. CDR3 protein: CASSRTGYTF. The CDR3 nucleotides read TGTGCCAGCAGTCGTACGGGCTACACCTTC.

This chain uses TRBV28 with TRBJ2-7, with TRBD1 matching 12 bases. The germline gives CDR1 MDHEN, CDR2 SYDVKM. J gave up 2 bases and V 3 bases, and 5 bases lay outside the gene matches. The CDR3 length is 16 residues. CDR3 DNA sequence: TGTGCCAGCAGTTTTAGGGACAGGGGGCGCGCCTACGAGCAGTACTTC. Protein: CASSFRDRGRAYEQYF.

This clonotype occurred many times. The CDR3 loop reads CSVEWQAMTEAFF. DNA of the CDR3: TGCAGCGTTGAATGGCAGGCTATGACTGAAGCTTTCTTT. The chain recombines TRBV29-1 with TRBJ1-1; D gene ambiguous. The V end lost 2 bases, the J end lost 5 bases, and 12 bases lay between the germline ends. Germline lookup yields CDR1 SQVTM and CDR2 ANQGSEA. CDR3 length equals 13 residues. The full variable domain, its missing parts supplied by reference TRBV29-1 and TRBJ1-1, is SAVISQKPSRDICQRGTSLTIQCQVDSQVTMMFWYRQQPGQSLTLIATANQGSEATYESGFVIDKFPISRPNLTFSTLTVSNMSPEDSSIYLCSVEWQAMTEAFFGQGTRLTVV.

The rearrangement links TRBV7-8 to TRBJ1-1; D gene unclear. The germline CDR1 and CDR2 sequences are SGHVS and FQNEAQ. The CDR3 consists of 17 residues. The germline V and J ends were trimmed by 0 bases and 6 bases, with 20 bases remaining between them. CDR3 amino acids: CASSLAAGPVKRAEAFF. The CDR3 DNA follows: TGTGCCAGCAGCTTAGCGGCAGGACCAGTGAAAAGGGCTGAAGCTTTCTTT.

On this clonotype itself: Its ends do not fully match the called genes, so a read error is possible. The CDR3 region has the DNA TGCGCCAGCAGCTTGAGGCAGGGAGACCCCGGGGAGCTGTCTTTT. Its protein is CASSLRQGDPGELSF. This chain links TRBV5-1 with TRBJ2-2; D tentatively fits TRBD1 or TRBD2 (5 bases each). The CDR3 is made up of 15 amino acids. Looked up from germline, CDR1 is SGHRS and CDR2 is YFSETQ.

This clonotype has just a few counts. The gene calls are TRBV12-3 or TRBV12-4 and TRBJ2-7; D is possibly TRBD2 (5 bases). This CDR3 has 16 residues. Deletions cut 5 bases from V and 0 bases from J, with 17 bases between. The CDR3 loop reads CASSTQVRESSYEQYF. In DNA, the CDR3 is TGTGCCAGCAGTACCCAAGTGAGGGAGAGCTCCTACGAGCAGTACTTC.